Listed below are T cell receptor beta chains from one sample, sequenced in a study of CXCR3-negative and CXCR3-positive naive CD8 T cells. TCRdb derives one entry per CDR3 protein from the 5' RACE reads, leaving out DNA. This specimen shows 130,000 to 150,000 distinct CDR3 sequences; the ten leading clones hold around 0.28%. Sequenced material: naive CXCR3+ CD8+ T cells from blood. These receptors all come from a human donor in good health. Some clones in this sample may be carry-over from other donors' samples. Both conserved end residues are part of each CDR3.

TRBV7-9	TRBJ2-5	CASSQIQETQYF
TRBV7-9	TRBJ2-6	CASSLGDRANVLTF
TRBV4-1	TRBJ2-5	CASSQGVAGAGQETQYF
TRBV6-5	TRBJ1-2	CASSYSGTGDLGGYTF
TRBV7-9	TRBJ1-1	CASSLGTEMNTEAFF
TRBV19	TRBJ2-7	CASSASGTGGNEQYF
TRBV28	TRBJ2-7	CASSKPGQGAHEQYF
TRBV18	TRBJ2-1	CASSYRDRPNEQFF
TRBV18	TRBJ2-5	CASSPPRTGPQETQYF
TRBV7-2	TRBJ2-1	CASSPGLYSYNEQFF
TRBV20-1	TRBJ2-7	CSATPGWDGASYEQYF
TRBV7-6	TRBJ1-1	CASSSGTGMGTEAFF
TRBV15	TRBJ1-1	CATSGTGRDTEAFF
TRBV29-1	TRBJ2-1	CSVETRGPSQSYNEQFF
TRBV7-7	TRBJ2-6	CASSRGRASGANVLTF
TRBV5-5	TRBJ2-7	CASSLEQGDSYEQYF
TRBV12-3/TRBV12-4	TRBJ1-1	CASSFGGRNTEAFF
TRBV12-3/TRBV12-4	TRBJ2-6	CASSFGTGGFGANVLTF
TRBV7-2	TRBJ2-1	CASCAAGGDYNEQFF
TRBV7-3	TRBJ2-1	CASSFTFSYNEQFF
TRBV6-2/TRBV6-3	TRBJ2-3	CASSYLSSDTQYF
TRBV29-1	TRBJ2-5	CSVEGGEGQTEETQYF
TRBV7-6	TRBJ1-3	CASSSGRSPGNTIYF
TRBV3-1	TRBJ1-3	CASSQDTSDTIYF
TRBV5-5	TRBJ2-3	CASSEPRGETLTDTQYF
TRBV7-6	TRBJ2-1	CASSLAGRGVYNEQFF
TRBV10-2	TRBJ2-7	CASSEVDRGGYEQYF